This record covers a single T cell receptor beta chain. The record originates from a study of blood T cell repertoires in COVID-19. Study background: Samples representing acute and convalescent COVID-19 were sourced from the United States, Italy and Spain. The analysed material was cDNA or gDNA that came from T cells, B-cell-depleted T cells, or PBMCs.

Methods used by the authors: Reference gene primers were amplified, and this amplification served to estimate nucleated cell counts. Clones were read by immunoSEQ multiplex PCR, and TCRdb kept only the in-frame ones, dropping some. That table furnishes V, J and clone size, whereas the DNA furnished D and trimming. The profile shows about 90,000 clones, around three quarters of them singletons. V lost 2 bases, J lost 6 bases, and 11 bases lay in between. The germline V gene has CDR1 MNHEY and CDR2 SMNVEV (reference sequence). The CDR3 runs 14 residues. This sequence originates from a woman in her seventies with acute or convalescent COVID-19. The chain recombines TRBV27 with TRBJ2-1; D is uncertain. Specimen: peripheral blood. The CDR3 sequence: CASSLTAGFNEQFF. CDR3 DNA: TGTGCCAGCAGTTTAACCGCAGGTTTCAATGAGCAGTTCTTC.